The rows below give T cell receptor beta chains drawn from one sample of a study of blood T cell repertoires in COVID-19. The assay was immunoSEQ multiplex PCR, and TCRdb's table has in-frame clones only and misses some. Altogether roughly 120,000 clones are present, around 90% being singletons, with the ten largest covering around 3.6%. The sequenced material came from peripheral blood. The receptors were gathered from a man aged 50-60 years with active COVID-19. The CDR3 runs from the conserved cysteine through the conserved F or W. A D gene is named only where the DNA matches it firmly. Some rows have no size entry. The others give once, few or many, or a class for an expanded clone.

D gene,clone size,J gene,V gene,CDR3 protein,CDR3 DNA
TRBD2,.,TRBJ2-3,TRBV7-2,CASSTGLAHTDTQYF,TGTGCCAGCAGCACGGGACTAGCCCACACAGATACGCAGTATTTT
TRBD1,.,TRBJ2-7,TRBV5-1,CASSLGTGDRGMDF,TGCGCCAGCAGCTTGGGGACAGGGGACCGGGGAATGGACTTC
.,.,TRBJ1-5,TRBV24-1,CATSDWSWSQPQHF,TGTGCCACCAGTGATTGGTCTTGGAGTCAGCCCCAGCATTTT
TRBD1,.,TRBJ2-1,TRBV23-1,CASSQDRGRDSYNEQFF,TGCGCCAGCAGTCAAGACAGGGGCCGAGACTCCTACAATGAGCAGTTCTTC
TRBD1,.,TRBJ1-6,TRBV5-6,CASSLGGTGIPTLHF,TGTGCCAGCAGCTTGGGGGGGACAGGGATCCCAACCCTCCACTTT
TRBD1,.,TRBJ2-3,TRBV19,CASSTGQGARDTQYF,TGTGCCAGTAGTACAGGACAGGGGGCGAGGGATACGCAGTATTTT
.,.,TRBJ1-2,TRBV6-5,CASILSSTGYGYTF,TGTGCCAGCATCTTATCTTCTACGGGCTATGGCTACACCTTC
TRBD2,.,TRBJ2-2,TRBV7-2,CASSLATGTSFTGELFF,TGTGCCAGCAGCTTAGCGACGGGGACTAGTTTCACCGGGGAGCTGTTTTTT
TRBD1,.,TRBJ1-6,TRBV2,CASSELQGANSPLHF,TGTGCCAGCAGCGAGTTACAGGGGGCAAATTCACCCCTCCACTTT
.,.,TRBJ2-1,TRBV7-9,CASSTGQSYNEQFF,TGTGCCAGCAGCACCGGACAGTCCTACAATGAGCAGTTCTTC
TRBD2,.,TRBJ2-3,TRBV7-2,CASSLTGGRSTQYF,TGTGCCAGCAGCTTAACGGGAGGCCGAAGTACGCAGTATTTT
.,few,TRBJ1-5,TRBV19,CASRTTGNSNQPQHF,TGTGCCAGTAGAACCACGGGAAATAGCAATCAGCCCCAGCATTTT
.,.,TRBJ2-1,TRBV5-5,CASSLVAGAGNEQFF,TGTGCCAGCAGCTTGGTAGCAGGGGCGGGCAATGAGCAGTTCTTC
TRBD1,.,TRBJ2-1,TRBV28,CASSFDRTRGHEQFF,TGTGCCAGCAGTTTCGATAGGACAAGGGGGCATGAGCAGTTCTTC
.,.,TRBJ1-2,TRBV25-1,CASSEDTPITF,TGTGCCAGCAGTGAAGACACCCCTATAACCTTC
.,.,TRBJ1-2,TRBV30,CAWTRGWDYGYTF,TGTGCCTGGACCAGGGGTTGGGACTATGGCTACACCTTC
.,.,TRBJ1-1,TRBV27,CASSLYRANTEAFF,TGTGCCAGCAGTTTATACAGGGCGAACACTGAAGCTTTCTTT
TRBD1,.,TRBJ2-6,TRBV5-1,CASSLARDSTSGANVLTF,TGCGCCAGCAGCTTGGCGAGGGACAGTACTTCTGGGGCCAACGTCCTGACTTTC
.,few,TRBJ1-1,TRBV7-2,CASSLYGQLNTEAFF,TGTGCCAGCAGCTTATATGGTCAGTTGAACACTGAAGCTTTCTTT
TRBD2,.,TRBJ2-1,TRBV9,CASSAGLAGSYNEQFF,TGTGCCAGCAGCGCAGGACTAGCGGGCTCCTACAATGAGCAGTTCTTC
TRBD2,.,TRBJ2-1,TRBV3-1/TRBV3-2,CASSHRLADYNEQFF,TGTGCCAGCAGCCATCGACTAGCGGACTACAATGAGCAGTTCTTC
.,.,TRBJ1-2,TRBV21-1,CASSGPGQALSNYGYTF,TGTGCCAGCAGCGGTCCCGGACAGGCGCTATCTAACTATGGCTACACCTTC
TRBD1,once,TRBJ1-4,TRBV25-1,CASSVPGTANEKLFF,TGTGCCAGCAGTGTCCCCGGGACAGCAAATGAAAAACTGTTTTTT
.,.,TRBJ2-7,TRBV15,CATSRDRGREQYF,TGTGCCACCAGCAGAGATAGGGGTCGCGAGCAGTACTTC
.,.,TRBJ1-1,TRBV29-1,CSVTGVTEAFF,TGCAGCGTGACGGGGGTCACTGAAGCTTTCTTT
.,.,TRBJ2-5,TRBV7-2,CASSSGETQYF,TGTGCCAGCAGCTCGGGGGAGACCCAGTACTTC
.,.,TRBJ1-1,TRBV12-3/TRBV12-4,CASRSRQFPEAFF,TGTGCCAGCAGATCCAGACAGTTTCCTGAAGCTTTCTTT
.,.,TRBJ2-3,TRBV6-5,CASSHAGSKADTQYF,TGTGCCAGCAGCCACGCGGGGTCCAAGGCAGATACGCAGTATTTT
TRBD2,once,TRBJ2-5,TRBV5-1,CASNLGGKETQYF,TGCGCCAGCAACCTCGGGGGGAAAGAGACCCAGTACTTC
.,.,TRBJ1-1,TRBV6-5,CASSHRDTVGTEAFF,TGTGCCAGCAGTCACCGGGACACAGTCGGCACTGAAGCTTTCTTT
.,.,TRBJ2-3,TRBV3-1/TRBV3-2,CASSQATAVWNTQYF,TGTGCCAGCAGCCAAGCCACAGCGGTTTGGAATACGCAGTATTTT
.,.,TRBJ1-4,TRBV19,CASSGRGTVNEKLFF,TGTGCCAGTAGTGGCAGGGGAACAGTTAATGAAAAACTGTTTTTT
TRBD1,.,TRBJ1-5,TRBV28,CASSPSGTGNQPQHF,TGTGCCAGCAGCCCATCCGGGACAGGGAACCAGCCCCAGCATTTT
TRBD2,.,TRBJ2-1,TRBV11-2,CASSSGLAGGTKQFF,TGTGCCAGCAGTTCAGGACTAGCGGGAGGAACGAAGCAGTTCTTC
.,.,TRBJ1-3,TRBV13,CASSSRGGVGNTIYF,TGTGCCAGCAGCTCCCGAGGAGGGGTGGGAAACACCATATATTTT
TRBD2,many,TRBJ2-1,TRBV7-9,CASSESLPAGDHNEQFF,TGTGCCAGCAGTGAAAGTCTACCAGCGGGAGACCACAATGAGCAGTTCTTC
.,.,TRBJ2-1,TRBV10-2,CASRRASDYNEQFF,TGCGCCAGCCGAAGGGCTAGCGACTACAATGAGCAGTTCTTC
.,.,TRBJ1-5,TRBV28,CASSFGGREPQHF,TGTGCCAGCAGTTTCGGGGGGCGGGAGCCCCAGCATTTT
.,.,TRBJ2-1,TRBV29-1,CSVEEGGDEQFF,TGCAGCGTTGAAGAAGGAGGGGATGAGCAGTTCTTC
.,.,TRBJ1-3,TRBV5-1,CASSLVMSGDSDTIYF,TGCGCCAGCAGCTTGGTTATGTCAGGGGATAGCGACACCATATATTTT
TRBD1,.,TRBJ1-1,TRBV5-1,CASSKDRDVEAFF,TGCGCCAGCAGCAAGGACAGGGATGTTGAAGCTTTCTTT